This TCR beta chain was captured by sequencing in a study of blood T cell repertoires in COVID-19. Background on the study: Samples taken during acute and convalescent COVID-19 were collected in the United States, Italy and Spain. PBMCs, B-cell-depleted T cells, or T cells provided the cDNA or gDNA that made up the material.

V dropped 4 bases and J dropped 1; count of bases not matched to a gene: 7. The CDR3 is 16 amino acids. The V gene's germline CDR1 is SGHAT and CDR2 FQDESV (reference sequence). Authors' methods: How many nucleated cells were present was estimated from reference gene primer amplification. Clones were sequenced by immunoSEQ multiplex PCR, and TCRdb holds only the in-frame ones, with some missing. V and J calls and clone size are copied from that table; D and trimming were computed from the DNA. Of fewer than 250,000 clones detected, 70% to 90% appear once; the ten largest clones hold 5% to 7.5%. This chain links TRBV11-1 with TRBJ2-5; 9 nucleotides match TRBD2. Sequenced input: peripheral blood. This clonotype was obtained from a woman aged 40 to 50 who had recovered from COVID-19. The CDR3: CASSSGLTSGQETQYF. In DNA, the CDR3 is TGTGCCAGCAGCTCAGGACTGACTAGCGGCCAAGAGACCCAGTACTTC.